One sample yielded the 9 T cell receptor beta chains listed below, sequenced in a study of blood T cell repertoires in COVID-19. The data were produced by immunoSEQ multiplex PCR, yet TCRdb's version contains in-frame clones alone and is incomplete. The repertoire holds 200,000 to 250,000 clones, with around nine tenths as singletons. Sequencing was done on a sample of PBMCs or T cells enriched from blood (not recorded which). Receptor source: a man aged 25-45 years in a cohort exposed to, infected with or recovered from COVID-19 (not recorded which).

The gene calls are TRBV7-9 and TRBJ2-2, with 8 bases that match TRBD1. Trimming cost V 4 bases and J 6 bases; bases outside gene matches: 7. CDR3 length: 15 residues. CDR1 SEHNR and CDR2 FQNEAQ come from the germline V gene (reference sequence). CDR3 protein: CASSSGQAIPGELFF. The CDR3 DNA is TGTGCCAGCAGCTCGGGACAGGCGATCCCCGGGGAGCTGTTTTTT. The full variable domain, its missing parts supplied by reference TRBV7-9 and TRBJ2-2, is DTGVSQNPRHKITKRGQNVTFRCDPISEHNRLYWYRQTLGQGPEFLTYFQNEAQLEKSRLLSDRFSAERPKGSFSTLEIQRTEQGDSAMYLCASSSGQAIPGELFFGEGSRLTVL.

The V gene is TRBV4-2, the J gene TRBJ1-1; 11 bases map to TRBD1. The length of the CDR3 is 18 residues. Looked up from germline, CDR1 is LGHNA and CDR2 is YNFKEQ. Germline trimming cut 2 bases from V and 1 base from J; bases unmatched to any gene: 9. The CDR3 loop is CASSQRDRGASRNTEAFF. For the CDR3, the DNA is TGTGCCAGCAGCCAACGGGACAGGGGGGCCAGTAGGAACACTGAAGCTTTCTTT.

The chain carries TRBV4-3 and TRBJ2-5; the match to TRBD2 covers 10 bases. Germline lookup yields CDR1 LGHNA and CDR2 YSLEER. Unmatched junction bases numbered 10, after V lost 0 bases and J lost 6 bases. The length of the CDR3 is 17 residues. The CDR3 DNA follows: TGCGCCAGCAGCCAAGATTGGTCTAGCGGGAGTATAAAGACCCAGTACTTC. Translated, it gives CASSQDWSSGSIKTQYF.

CDR3 amino acids: CASTPGLAGLGELFF. The CDR3 region has the DNA TGTGCCAGCACCCCCGGACTAGCGGGACTCGGGGAGCTGTTTTTT. J is TRBJ2-2 and V is TRBV27; 12 bases are shared with TRBD2. This CDR3 is 15 amino acids long. Germline trimming cut 7 bases from V and 7 bases from J; bases unmatched to any gene: 7. Germline CDR1 is MNHEY and CDR2 is SMNVEV (reference sequence).

The gene calls are TRBV11-1 and TRBJ1-1, with D hard to call. The germline V gene has CDR1 SGHAT and CDR2 FQDESV (reference sequence). Trimming pared 5 bases from V and 5 bases from J, leaving 6 bases between. CDR3 length equals 11 residues. CDR3 region: CASSRRTEAFF. CDR3 DNA sequence: TGTGCCAGCAGCCGGAGGACTGAAGCTTTCTTT.

V and J are TRBV29-1 and TRBJ1-2; D is unresolved. Germline CDR1 is SQVTM and CDR2 is ANQGSEA. V shed 3 bases and J shed 8 bases, with 13 bases lying between them. This CDR3 has 12 residues. The CDR3 protein is CSVDGDQEGYTF. The CDR3 nucleotides are TGCAGCGTTGACGGGGATCAAGAAGGCTACACCTTC.

The sample holds a few counts of this clone. The CDR3, as DNA: TGTGCCAGCAGGTACAGGGGGAGCTCCTATAATTCACCCCTCCACTTT. Protein product: CASRYRGSSYNSPLHF. The genes are TRBV5-6 and TRBJ1-6; 8 nucleotides agree with TRBD1. Germline CDR1 SGHDT, CDR2 YYEEEE. The V and J ends lost 5 bases and 0 bases, in that order; junction bases with no gene match: 4. There are 16 residues in the CDR3. Complete variable domain (other parts from reference TRBV5-6 and TRBJ1-6): DAGVTQSPTHLIKTRGQQVTLRCSPKSGHDTVSWYQQALGQGPQFIFQYYEEEERQRGNFPDRFSGHQFPNYSSELNVNALLLGDSALYLCASRYRGSSYNSPLHFGNGTRLTVT.

The chain uses TRBV6-4 and TRBJ2-1; 16 nucleotides align to TRBD2. CDR1 is MRHNA, CDR2 SNTAGT, per germline. The CDR3 consists of 17 residues. The trim removed 5 bases at V and 7 bases at J, leaving 8 bases unmatched. CDR3 sequence (DNA): TGTGCCAGCAGTCCGGGACTAGCGGGAGGGACTTTAAATGAGCAGTTCTTC. This sequence encodes CASSPGLAGGTLNEQFF.

V is TRBV24-1 and J is TRBJ2-2; D is possibly TRBD2 (6 bases). The CDR3 sequence is 16 residues long. V was pared by 4 bases and J by 3 bases, with 14 bases between. Germline CDR1 is KGHDR and CDR2 is SFDVKD. CDR3 nucleotides: TGTGCCACCAGTGAGGTAACTGGAGGGCACACCGGGGAGCTGTTTTTT. Translating gives CATSEVTGGHTGELFF.